Shown below are 12 T cell receptor beta chains from a single sample sequenced in a study of T cells in Graves' hyperthyroidism and ophthalmopathy. Researchers took RNA transcripts and amplified the TCR beta CDR3 regions from them. HTBI primers were used for first-round RT-PCR of the TCR CDR3. From the multiplex PCR reads, TCRdb called clonotypes with MiXCR, one entry per CDR3 protein. The repertoire holds some 600,000 distinct CDR3 sequences, more than 11% seen once, with 5.8% in the top ten. Specimen: blood. Source of these receptors: a woman aged 30 to 39 with Graves' hyperthyroidism that later progressed to Graves' ophthalmopathy.

This clonotype has ten or more counts. This chain connects TRBV18 to TRBJ1-2; the D gene is possibly TRBD1 (5 bases). Germline V gene data show CDR1 as KGHSH and CDR2 as LQKENI. This CDR3 is 12 amino acids long. With 6 bases removed from V and 7 bases from J, the gap between germline ends came to 12 bases. CDR3: CASSPGSAGYTF. The CDR3 DNA is TGTGCCAGCTCCCCAGGGAGCGCTGGCTACACCTTC. The full variable domain, with the rest looked up from reference TRBV18 and TRBJ1-2, is NAGVMQNPRHLVRRRGQEARLRCSPMKGHSHVYWYRQLPEEGLKFMVYLQKENIIDESGMPKERFSAEFPKEGPSILRIQQVVRGDSAAYFCASSPGSAGYTFGSGTRLTVV.

The sample holds a few counts of this clonotype. V and J are TRBV6-5 and TRBJ1-6; no reliable D call. The germline V gene has CDR1 MNHEY and CDR2 SVGAGI. The CDR3 spans 13 residues. V dropped 0 bases and J dropped 7 bases, with 4 bases sitting between them. The CDR3: CASSYSQNSPLHF. The CDR3, as DNA: TGTGCCAGCAGTTACTCGCAAAATTCACCCCTCCACTTT.

At least ten counts were recorded for this clonotype. CDR3 DNA sequence: TGTGCCAGCAGCTTAGCGGGACCTAAAGGCTACGAGCAGTACTTC. The encoded protein is CASSLAGPKGYEQYF. The chain combines TRBV7-9 with TRBJ2-7; perhaps D is TRBD1 or TRBD2 (5 bases each). Germline V CDR1 and CDR2: SEHNR, FQNEAQ (reference sequence). Trimming took 0 bases from V and 3 from J, leaving 12 bases between them. The CDR3 runs to 15 residues. Supplemented by reference TRBV7-9 and TRBJ2-7, the full variable domain reads DTGVSQNPRHKITKRGQNVTFRCDPISEHNRLYWYRQTLGQGPEFLTYFQNEAQLEKSRLLSDRFSAERPKGSFSTLEIQRTEQGDSAMYLCASSLAGPKGYEQYFGPGTRLTVT.

This clonotype was found a few times. This chain links TRBV5-6 with TRBJ1-4, with D maybe TRBD1 (5 bases). From germline, CDR1 is SGHDT and CDR2 YYEEEE. The CDR3 totals 13 residues. V shed 7 bases and J shed 4 bases, with 11 bases lying between them. Written as DNA, the CDR3 is TGTGCCAGCTCGAGACAGAATAATGAAAAACTGTTTTTT. The encoded protein is CASSRQNNEKLFF.

This clonotype occurred many times. The rearrangement links TRBV4-3 to TRBJ1-1; possible D gene TRBD1, 5 bases. V lost 0 bases to trimming and J lost 7 bases, with 12 bases between them. From germline, CDR1 is LGHNA and CDR2 YSLEER. This CDR3 has 14 residues. CDR3 sequence (DNA): TGCGCCAGCAGCCAAGATCATGAGGGGATTGAAGCTTTCTTT. Residues: CASSQDHEGIEAFF.

In regard to this clonotype: It may be a read error: a sequence one base away is much more abundant. The J gene is TRBJ1-4, the V gene TRBV5-4; D not resolved. This CDR3 is 13 amino acids long. Trimming left V 2 bases short and J 6 bases short, with 8 bases between. Germline V gene data show CDR1 as SGHNT and CDR2 as YYREEE (reference sequence). CDR3 in DNA: TGTGCCAGCAGCTTACTCCCTGATGAAAAACTGTTTTTT. This sequence encodes CASSLLPDEKLFF. Complete variable domain (other parts from reference TRBV5-4 and TRBJ1-4): ETGVTQSPTHLIKTRGQQVTLRCSSQSGHNTVSWYQQALGQGPQFIFQYYREEENGRGNFPPRFSGLQFPNYSSELNVNALELDDSALYLCASSLLPDEKLFFGSGTQLSVL.

This clonotype was counted only a few times. The J gene is TRBJ1-5, the V gene TRBV6-1; D unclear. The CDR3 sequence is 14 residues long. The germline V gene has CDR1 MNHNS and CDR2 SASEGT. V lost 6 bases to trimming and J lost 1 base, with 10 bases between them. The CDR3 region is CASSPTRSNQPQHF. The CDR3 nucleotides are TGTGCCAGCAGCCCGACCCGGAGCAATCAGCCCCAGCATTTT.

This clonotype was picked up many times. The chain carries TRBV19 and TRBJ2-6; 12 bases align to TRBD2. CDR3 length: 21 residues. CDR1 is LNHDA, CDR2 SQIVND, per germline (reference sequence). Trimming took 1 base from V and 3 from J; bases not matched to a gene: 13. The CDR3, as DNA: TGTGCCAGTAGTATAGGTCGGGCTAGCGGGAGGGGAATGGATGGGGCCAACGTCCTGACTTTC. Amino acid sequence: CASSIGRASGRGMDGANVLTF.

This sequence joins TRBV6-1 and TRBJ2-7, with 9 positions matching TRBD1. Germline assignment: CDR1 MNHNS and CDR2 SASEGT. The V and J ends lost 2 bases and 4 bases, in that order; junction bases with no gene match: 12. The CDR3 totals 17 residues. The CDR3 protein is CASSESGFWTGVYEQYF. The DNA of the CDR3 is TGTGCCAGCAGTGAAAGCGGTTTTTGGACAGGGGTATACGAGCAGTACTTC.

The table lists this clonotype with many counts. The gene calls are TRBV28 and TRBJ2-1; 8 bases line up with TRBD2. The CDR3 covers 16 residues. Trimming cost V 5 bases and J 4 bases; bases outside gene matches: 10. The germline V gene has CDR1 MDHEN and CDR2 SYDVKM. The chain's CDR3 is CASSLRGGRSYNEQFF. The DNA of the CDR3 is TGTGCCAGCAGTCTCCGCGGCGGGAGGAGTTACAATGAGCAGTTCTTC.

This clonotype was recorded many times. This sequence joins TRBV28 and TRBJ1-2; D may be TRBD1 (5 bases). The CDR3 contains 14 residues. The V and J ends lost 2 bases and 2 bases respectively, with 9 bases between them. The germline V gene has CDR1 MDHEN and CDR2 SYDVKM. The CDR3 protein is CASSLPGRNYGYTF. In nucleotides, the CDR3 is TGTGCCAGCAGTTTACCGGGACGGAACTATGGCTACACCTTC.

This clonotype was observed at least ten times. V and J are TRBV12-3 or TRBV12-4 and TRBJ2-1, with TRBD2 identical over 12 bases. V trimming: 1 base; J trimming: 8 bases; junction bases outside the gene matches: 3. The CDR3 loop spans 15 amino acids. The DNA for the CDR3 is TGTGCCAGCAGTTTAGGACTAGCGGGAGACTATGAGCAGTTCTTC. Protein: CASSLGLAGDYEQFF.